The sequence of this T cell receptor (beta chain) was determined in a study of OX40 agonist ivuxolimab in advanced cancers. Study context: Prior checkpoint blockade (anti-PD-1, anti-PD-L1 or anti-CTLA-4) was permitted; roughly 40% had it.

Concerning this clone: In the same sample, other DNA sequences code for this CDR3.

The data were produced by immunoSEQ multiplex PCR, yet TCRdb's version contains in-frame clones alone and is incomplete. The sample holds around 85,000 clones, about 90% seen once. The CDR3 length is 15 residues. The germline V gene encodes CDR1 MNHEY and CDR2 SVGAGI. Trimming removed 0 bases at V and 0 bases at J, with 6 bases between. The specimen comprised CD4+ or CD8+ T cells sorted from blood, sampled in a trial of the OX40 agonist ivuxolimab. The receptor comes from an adult with an advanced solid tumor such as melanoma, head and neck, liver or kidney cancer. The gene calls are TRBV6-5 and TRBJ1-5; D not certain. CDR3 sequence reads: CASSYSRYSNQPQHF. The CDR3, as DNA: TGTGCCAGCAGTTACTCCCGGTATAGCAATCAGCCCCAGCATTTT.